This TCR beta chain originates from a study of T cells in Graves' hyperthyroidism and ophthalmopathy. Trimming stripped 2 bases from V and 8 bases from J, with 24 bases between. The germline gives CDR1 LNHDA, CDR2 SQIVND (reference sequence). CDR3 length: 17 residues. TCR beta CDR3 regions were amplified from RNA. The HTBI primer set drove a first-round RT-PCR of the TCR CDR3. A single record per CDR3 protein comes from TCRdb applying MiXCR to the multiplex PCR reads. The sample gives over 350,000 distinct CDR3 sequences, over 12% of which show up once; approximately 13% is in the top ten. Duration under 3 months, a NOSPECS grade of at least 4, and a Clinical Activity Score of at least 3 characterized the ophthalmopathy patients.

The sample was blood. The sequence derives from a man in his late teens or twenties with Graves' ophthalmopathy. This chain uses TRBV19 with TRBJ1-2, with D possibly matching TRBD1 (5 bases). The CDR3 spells CASSIIGSGDRFVGYTF. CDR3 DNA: TGTGCCAGTAGTATAATTGGCTCGGGGGACCGATTCGTGGGCTACACCTTC.